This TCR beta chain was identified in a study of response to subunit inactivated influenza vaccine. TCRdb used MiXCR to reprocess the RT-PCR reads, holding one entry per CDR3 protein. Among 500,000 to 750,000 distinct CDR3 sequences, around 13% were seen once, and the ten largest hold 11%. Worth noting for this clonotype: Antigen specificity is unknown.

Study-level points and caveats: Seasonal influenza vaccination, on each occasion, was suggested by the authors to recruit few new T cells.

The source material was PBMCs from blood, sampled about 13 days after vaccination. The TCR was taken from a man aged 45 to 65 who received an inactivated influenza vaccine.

As DNA, the CDR3 is TGTGCCAGTAGTGGGGGGAGCATGGAGACCCAGTACTTC. This gives the protein CASSGGSMETQYF. This chain uses TRBV11-2 with TRBJ2-5, with a weak D call TRBD2 (6 bases). There are 13 residues in the CDR3. Trimming pared 9 bases from V and 5 bases from J, leaving 16 bases between. CDR1 and CDR2 from the germline V gene are SGHAT and FQNNGV.